The TCR beta chain under discussion was sequenced for a study of shared T cell receptors in the human thymus. The assay was immunoSEQ multiplex PCR, and TCRdb's table has in-frame clones only and misses some. The data hold 700,000 or so clones, with over 75% observed a single time. With V trimmed by 4 bases and J by 4 bases, 6 bases remained unmatched. The CDR3 sequence is 14 residues long. From germline, CDR1 is SGHTS and CDR2 YDEGEE. These same records also appear under a second study, on human thymus T cells. As that study records: From resections taken during corrective heart surgery, the thymus tissue was obtained. Gene usage (both V and J) appeared biased in thymic and blood repertoires.

Sequencing was carried out using thymocytes. J is TRBJ2-5 and V is TRBV5-8; 8 bases match TRBD1. This receptor was obtained from a girl in the first two years of life with a congenital heart defect. CDR3: CASSPGQGGETQYF. DNA of the CDR3: TGTGCCAGCAGCCCCGGACAGGGAGGAGAGACCCAGTACTTC.